The present TCR beta chain was sequenced within a study of blood T cell repertoires in COVID-19. Study overall: There were acute and convalescent COVID-19 samples, and they came from the United States, Italy and Spain. T cells, B-cell-depleted T cells, or PBMCs provided the cDNA or gDNA that served as material.

The CDR3 has 18 residues. Germline-derived CDR1 and CDR2 are MNHNS and SASEGT. The V segment lost 2 bases and the J segment 5 bases; nucleotides outside the gene matches: 10. Source study methods: Nucleated cell counts were estimated from reference gene primer amplification. Some clones are missing from TCRdb's copy, which holds only in-frame ones; the method was immunoSEQ multiplex PCR. V and J calls and clone size follow that table, whereas D and trimming were derived from the DNA. This sample has fewer than 250,000 clones, with 70% to 90% found just once. The V call is TRBV6-1, the J call TRBJ2-1; TRBD2 matches 12 bases. The sample consisted of peripheral blood. The TCR was taken from a woman aged 55-70 years with active or convalescent COVID-19. The CDR3 is CASSEFYTTSGSHNEQFF. The CDR3, as DNA: TGTGCCAGCAGTGAATTCTATACGACTAGCGGGAGCCACAATGAGCAGTTCTTC.